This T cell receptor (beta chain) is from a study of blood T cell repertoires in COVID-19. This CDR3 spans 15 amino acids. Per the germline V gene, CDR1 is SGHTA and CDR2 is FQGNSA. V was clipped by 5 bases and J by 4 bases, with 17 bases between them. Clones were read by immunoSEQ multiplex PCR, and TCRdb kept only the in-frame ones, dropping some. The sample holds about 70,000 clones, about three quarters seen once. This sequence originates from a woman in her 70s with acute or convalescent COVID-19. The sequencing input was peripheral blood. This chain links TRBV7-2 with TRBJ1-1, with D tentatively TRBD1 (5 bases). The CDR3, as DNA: TGTGCCAGCAGCACAAGTGGGGGGGACGGCACTGAAGCTTTCTTT. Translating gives CASSTSGGDGTEAFF.